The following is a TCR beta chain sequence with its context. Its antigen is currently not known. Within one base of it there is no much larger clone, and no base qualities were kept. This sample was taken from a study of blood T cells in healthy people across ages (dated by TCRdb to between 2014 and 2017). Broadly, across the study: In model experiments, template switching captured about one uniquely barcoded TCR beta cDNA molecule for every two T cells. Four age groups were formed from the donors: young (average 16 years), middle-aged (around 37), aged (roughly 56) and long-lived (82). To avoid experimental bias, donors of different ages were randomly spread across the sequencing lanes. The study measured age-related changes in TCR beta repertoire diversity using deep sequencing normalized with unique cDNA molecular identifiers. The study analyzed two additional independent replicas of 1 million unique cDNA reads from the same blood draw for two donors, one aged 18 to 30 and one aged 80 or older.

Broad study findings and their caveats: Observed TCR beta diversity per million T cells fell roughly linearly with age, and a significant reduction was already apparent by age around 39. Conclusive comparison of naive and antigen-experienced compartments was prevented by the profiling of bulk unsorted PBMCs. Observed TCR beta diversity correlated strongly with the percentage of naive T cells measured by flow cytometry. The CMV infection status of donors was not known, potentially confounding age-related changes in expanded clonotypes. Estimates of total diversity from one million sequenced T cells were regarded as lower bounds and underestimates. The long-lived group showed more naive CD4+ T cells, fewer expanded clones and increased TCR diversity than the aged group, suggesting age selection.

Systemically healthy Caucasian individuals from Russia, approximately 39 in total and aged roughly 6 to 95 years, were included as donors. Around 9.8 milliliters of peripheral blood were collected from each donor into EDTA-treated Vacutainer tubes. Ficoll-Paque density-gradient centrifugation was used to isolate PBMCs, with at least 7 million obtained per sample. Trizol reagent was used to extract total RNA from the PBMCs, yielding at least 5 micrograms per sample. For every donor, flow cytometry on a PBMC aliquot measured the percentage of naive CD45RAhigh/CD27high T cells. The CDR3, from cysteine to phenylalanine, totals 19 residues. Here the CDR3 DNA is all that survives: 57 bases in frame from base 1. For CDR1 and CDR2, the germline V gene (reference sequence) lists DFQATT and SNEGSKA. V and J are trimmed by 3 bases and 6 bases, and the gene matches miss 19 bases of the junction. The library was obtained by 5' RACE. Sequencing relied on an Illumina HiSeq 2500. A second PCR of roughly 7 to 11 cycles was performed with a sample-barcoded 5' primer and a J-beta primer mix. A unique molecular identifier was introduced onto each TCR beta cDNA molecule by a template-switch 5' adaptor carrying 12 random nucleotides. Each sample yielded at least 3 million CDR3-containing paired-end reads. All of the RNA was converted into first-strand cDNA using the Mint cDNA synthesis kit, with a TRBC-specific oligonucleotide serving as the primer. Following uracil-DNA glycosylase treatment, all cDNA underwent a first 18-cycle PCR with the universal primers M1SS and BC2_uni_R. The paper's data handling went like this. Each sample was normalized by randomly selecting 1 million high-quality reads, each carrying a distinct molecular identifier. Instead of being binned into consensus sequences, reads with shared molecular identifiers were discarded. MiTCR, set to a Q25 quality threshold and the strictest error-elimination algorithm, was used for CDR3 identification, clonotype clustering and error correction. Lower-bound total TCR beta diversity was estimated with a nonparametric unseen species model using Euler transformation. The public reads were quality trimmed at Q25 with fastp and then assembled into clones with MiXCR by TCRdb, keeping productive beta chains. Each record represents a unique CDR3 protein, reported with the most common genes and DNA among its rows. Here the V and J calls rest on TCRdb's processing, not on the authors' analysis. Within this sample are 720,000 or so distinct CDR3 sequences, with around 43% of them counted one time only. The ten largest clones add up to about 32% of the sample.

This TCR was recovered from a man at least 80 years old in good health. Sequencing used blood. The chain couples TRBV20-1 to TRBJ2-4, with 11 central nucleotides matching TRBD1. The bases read TGCAGTGCTAGTACACGCGGGGGGACAGGGGGATTTTTTGGAAACATTCAGTACTTC. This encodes CSASTRGGTGGFFGNIQYF.